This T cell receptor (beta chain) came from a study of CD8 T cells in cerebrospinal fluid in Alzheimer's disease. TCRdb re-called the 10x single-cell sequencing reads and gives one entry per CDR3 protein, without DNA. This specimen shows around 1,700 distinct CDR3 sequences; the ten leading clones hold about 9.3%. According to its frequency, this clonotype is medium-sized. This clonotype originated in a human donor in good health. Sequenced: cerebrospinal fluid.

The CDR3: CASSPFGRTNQPQHF. The chain recombines TRBV18 with TRBJ1-5. This CDR3 is built from 15 residues. The germline gives CDR1 KGHSH, CDR2 LQKENI.